One sample yielded the 9 T cell receptor beta chains listed below, sequenced in a study of blood T cell repertoires in COVID-19. Sequencing was performed with immunoSEQ multiplex PCR; in TCRdb, only in-frame clones are kept and a portion is missing. Altogether 180,000 or so clones are present, more than 80% being singletons, with the ten largest covering under 9.5%. Sequencing used peripheral blood. Receptors originate from a woman aged 60 to 75 with acute or convalescent COVID-19.

In this sample, this clone turned up once. V usage is TRBV2 and J usage is TRBJ1-5, with 8 positions matching TRBD1. The CDR3 loop spans 18 amino acids. V was clipped by 3 bases and J by 1 base; unmatched bases: 11. Germline CDR1 and CDR2: SNHLY and FYNNEI. The CDR3 bases are TGTGCCAGCAGTGAGGGTGACAGGGGATGGAGGAGCAATCAGCCCCAGCATTTT. Protein sequence: CASSEGDRGWRSNQPQHF.

The V gene is TRBV11-2, the J gene TRBJ2-7; 12 bases fit TRBD2. The germline CDR1 and CDR2 sequences are SGHAT and FQNNGV. CDR3 length: 16 amino acids. V dropped 0 bases and J dropped 5; count of bases not matched to a gene: 5. The CDR3: CASSLDRLAGVHEQYF. The CDR3 coding sequence is TGTGCCAGCAGCTTAGATCGACTAGCGGGAGTACACGAGCAGTACTTC.

Only a few counts were recorded for this clone. The chain combines TRBV5-6 with TRBJ2-1; D is possibly TRBD2 (5 bases). V shed 2 bases and J shed 5 bases, with 11 bases lying between them. There are 14 residues in the CDR3. Germline V gives CDR1 SGHDT, CDR2 YYEEEE. This CDR3 reads CASSFFERDNEQFF. The CDR3 nucleotides are TGTGCCAGCAGCTTTTTTGAGAGGGACAATGAGCAGTTCTTC.

As DNA, the CDR3 is TGCGCCAGCAGCTTGTTCTCCGGACTAGCGGACTCCTACAATGAGCAGTTCTTC. This codes for CASSLFSGLADSYNEQFF. The V and J genes are TRBV5-1 and TRBJ2-1; 10 bases agree with TRBD2. From germline, CDR1 is SGHRS and CDR2 YFSETQ. The CDR3 is 18 residues long. J lost 0 bases, V lost 1 base, and 7 bases had no gene match.

This clone was seen just once. This chain connects TRBV28 to TRBJ2-4; the D gene is possibly TRBD2 (6 bases). The CDR3 has 14 residues. Germline V gene data show CDR1 as MDHEN and CDR2 as SYDVKM. V gave up 2 bases and J gave up 1 base, with 6 bases separating them. CDR3 residues: CASSLGGAKNIQYF. The CDR3 DNA follows: TGTGCCAGCAGTTTAGGAGGGGCCAAAAACATTCAGTACTTC.

The rearrangement links TRBV28 to TRBJ1-3, with D unclear. V lost 6 bases to trimming and J lost 6 bases, with 12 bases between them. The CDR3 loop spans 13 amino acids. CDR1 is MDHEN, CDR2 SYDVKM, per germline. This CDR3 is CASRPTIENTIYF. The CDR3 DNA follows: TGTGCCAGCAGACCTACCATTGAAAACACCATATATTTT.

V usage is TRBV7-6 and J usage is TRBJ1-1, with 8 bases fitting TRBD1. V was clipped by 5 bases and J by 1 base; unmatched bases: 6. There are 15 residues in the CDR3. CDR1 and CDR2 from the germline V gene are SGHVS and FNYEAQ. Here the CDR3 reads CASSPATGENTEAFF. The CDR3 DNA follows: TGTGCCAGCAGCCCGGCGACAGGGGAGAACACTGAAGCTTTCTTT. Full variable domain (remainder filled in from reference TRBV7-6 and TRBJ1-1): GAGVSQSPRYKVTKRGQDVALRCDPISGHVSLYWYRQALGQGPEFLTYFNYEAQQDKSGLPNDRFSAERPEGSISTLTIQRTEQRDSAMYRCASSPATGENTEAFFGQGTRLTVV.

The rearrangement links TRBV6-6 to TRBJ1-1; no clear D. The CDR3 length is 12 residues. The V gene's germline CDR1 is MNHNY and CDR2 SVGAGI (reference sequence). V was trimmed by 2 bases and J by 7 bases, leaving 8 bases between them. The CDR3: CASSYRVHEAFF. Written as DNA, the CDR3 is TGTGCCAGCAGTTACCGGGTCCATGAAGCTTTCTTT.

V is TRBV24-1 and J is TRBJ1-5; perhaps TRBD1 as D (6 bases). Germline V gene sequence: CDR1 KGHDR, CDR2 SFDVKD. There are 14 residues in the CDR3. V shed 5 bases and J shed 6 bases, with 13 bases lying between them. The chain's CDR3 is CATSGEGGFQPQHF. As DNA, the CDR3 is TGTGCCACCAGTGGGGAGGGGGGATTTCAGCCCCAGCATTTT.